The clone carrying this T cell receptor beta chain was observed once. Its antigen remains unknown. This entry belongs to a study of OX40 agonist ivuxolimab in advanced cancers. Broader study findings: CD8+ T cells averaged more expanded clones than CD4+. Antigen specificity was not determined for the expanded peripheral T cells.

Patients with a history of autoimmune disease or on systemic immunosuppression were excluded. The method was immunoSEQ multiplex PCR; TCRdb's version includes in-frame clones alone and lacks a portion of them. Of approximately 88,000 clones listed, around nine tenths are singletons. The CDR3 spans 14 residues. Trimming took off 0 bases at V and 6 bases at J, with 10 bases between the two ends. Germline assignment: CDR1 SGHDN and CDR2 FVKESK. The material sequenced was CD4+ or CD8+ T cells sorted from blood, taken in a trial of the OX40 agonist ivuxolimab. The gene calls are TRBV14 and TRBJ2-3; D is undetermined. This receptor was obtained from an adult with an advanced solid tumor such as melanoma, head and neck, liver or kidney cancer. The CDR3 sequence is CASSQEVKVDTQYF. The CDR3 nucleotides read TGTGCCAGCAGCCAAGAAGTTAAGGTCGATACGCAGTATTTT.